This T cell receptor beta chain comes out of a study of Graves' ophthalmopathy and Graves' hyperthyroidism (dated by TCRdb to 2017 to 2018). Some background on the complete study: Peripheral blood was collected before any treatment was given, at the time of initial diagnosis. The study used signatures of the TCR beta repertoire to tell Graves' ophthalmopathy apart from Graves' hyperthyroidism and to predict which patients would progress to ophthalmopathy. In total, 120 to 150 blood samples were TCR-sequenced: approximately 40 ophthalmopathy, 80 or so hyperthyroidism and about 17 hyperthyroidism-to-ophthalmopathy patients. To explore V-J signatures that separate ophthalmopathy from hyperthyroidism, a discovery set of about a hundred patients was enrolled, consisting of approximately 45 with ophthalmopathy and 57 with stable hyperthyroidism. The independent validation cohort included 18 to 20 hyperthyroidism patients plus 17 patients who later progressed from hyperthyroidism to ophthalmopathy. In five or six hyperthyroidism patients, the T-cell repertoire of thyroid tissue was compared with the T-cell repertoire of blood. Following sampling, methimazole starting at 30 mg daily was administered to hyperthyroidism patients, and high-dose intravenous methylprednisolone was administered to ophthalmopathy patients. The approximately 100 discovery patients were randomly split 7:3 into training and test sets. The study at large found these results: The 13-signature model separated ophthalmopathy from stable hyperthyroidism with roughly 89% sensitivity and about 81% specificity in cross-validation, and 80%/75% in the test set. In validation, the model predicted ophthalmopathy progression with about 70% sensitivity and approximately 78% specificity; roughly eleven predicted patients were CT-confirmed with GO in a median of approximately 6.5 months. Most expanded thyroid clonotypes with a frequency above 0.001 also appeared in blood, which suggests that blood repertoires may reflect the immune response in the thyroid. No statistical method was used to predetermine the sample size, and group allocation was not hidden from the investigators.

This clonotype appeared once. Its antigen is currently not known. There are no base qualities to consult, and no much larger clone falls within one base. One read amounts to weak evidence. TCR beta CDR3 regions were amplified from RNA transcripts for repertoire sequencing. The first round of RT-PCR was done with HTBI primers and the Qiagen OneStep RT-PCR kit, and was followed by a second round of multiplex PCR, then size selection and purification. The libraries underwent paired-end sequencing with 100 bp reads on an Illumina HiSeq2000. Per the original workflow: SOAPnuke was used to process the reads, throwing out any read that had adapters, had uncalled bases, had a mean Phred below 15, or lacked an exact constant-primer or identifier match. COPE v1.2.5 was used to merge the high-quality paired reads. Each unique nucleotide sequence was defined as a clonotype, and clonotypes were aligned to IMGT TRB V, D and J references with MiTCR v1.1. The analysis was limited to V-J combinations with a frequency above 0.0001, which together covered approximately 99% of repertoires. For each V-J combination, a TCR clonal expansion and chaos score was defined as the ratio of F50 clonal expansion to chaos observed in the TCRdist matrix. Welch's t-statistics and random forest were used to reduce features to about a dozen V-J combinations, which were fed into a naive Bayes classifier. The similarity between thyroid and blood repertoires was quantified using the Morisita-Horn index. TCRdb cleaned the public reads at Q25 with fastp, built clones with MiXCR and kept in-frame beta chains. Rows merge per CDR3 protein into single entries with the most common DNA and genes. The V and J calls were not made by the authors but by TCRdb's processing. The sample table shows 600,000 to 650,000 distinct CDR3 sequences, and about 20% are seen once. Around 7% of the sample rests with the top ten.

Hyperthyroidism was considered stable if no progression to ophthalmopathy occurred within 18 months of follow-up. Patients with hyperthyroidism were aged 18 to 65 years, had been newly diagnosed, and had a disease duration of less than 2 months. Anyone with other autoimmune diseases, uncontrolled infections, pregnancy or lactation was excluded from the study. Diagnosis was based on clinical symptoms, serum thyroxine, TRAb, thyroid ultrasound and orbital computed tomography. Ficoll-Paque density gradient centrifugation was used to isolate PBMCs from 8.5 to 10 ml of fresh peripheral blood. Trizol reagent was used to extract the total RNA, and its quality was then checked on an Agilent 2100 Bioanalyzer. The CDR3 numbers 12 residues from cysteine through phenylalanine. Here the CDR3 DNA is all that survives: 36 bases in frame from base 1. V gives up 8 bases and J gives up 3 bases, and the segment between their germline ends measures 11 bases. According to the germline V gene, CDR1 reads MNHNS and CDR2 reads SASEGT.

Sequences were obtained from peripheral blood. The sequence joins TRBV6-1 to TRBJ2-7; a confident D gene designation cannot be given. The origin of this receptor is a young woman with stable Graves' hyperthyroidism. Some clones in this sample may be carry-over from other donors' samples. Donor details come from another sample of the same person, matched by shared clones. CDR3 loop: CASGEAYYEQYF. At the DNA level, the sequence is TGTGCCAGCGGCGAAGCTTACTACGAGCAGTACTTC.